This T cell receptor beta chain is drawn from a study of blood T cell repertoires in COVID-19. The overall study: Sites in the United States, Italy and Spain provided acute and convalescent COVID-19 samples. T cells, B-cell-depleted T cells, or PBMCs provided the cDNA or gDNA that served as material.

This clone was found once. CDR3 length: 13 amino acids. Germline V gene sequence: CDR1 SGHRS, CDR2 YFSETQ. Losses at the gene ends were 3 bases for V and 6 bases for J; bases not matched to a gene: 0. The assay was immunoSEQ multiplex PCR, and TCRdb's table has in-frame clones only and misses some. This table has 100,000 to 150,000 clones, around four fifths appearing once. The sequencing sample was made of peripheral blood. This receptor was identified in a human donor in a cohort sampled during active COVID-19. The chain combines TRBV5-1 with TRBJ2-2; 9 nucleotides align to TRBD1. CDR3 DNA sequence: TGCGCCAGCAGCTGGGACAGGGCCGGGGAGCTGTTTTTT. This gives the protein CASSWDRAGELFF.